Listed here are 26 T cell receptor beta chains from one sample, sequenced in a study of blood T cell repertoires in COVID-19 (dated by TCRdb to the early 2020s). Libraries were built with the immunoSEQ multiplex PCR assay. TCRdb carries this immuneACCESS record with in-frame sequences only. Its versions omit some clonotypes, under half of them owing to an unresolved V gene in the studies checked, with the rest unexplained. The sample has 150,000 to 200,000 clones on record, 86% of them singletons. The ten most abundant clones make up roughly 8.6% of the sample. The sequencing input was peripheral blood. The source of these receptors is a man aged 60 to 69 with acute or convalescent COVID-19.

The rearrangement joins TRBV6-6 to TRBJ2-3; D perhaps matches TRBD1 (5 bases). The germline gives CDR1 MNHNY, CDR2 SVGAGI (reference sequence). Deletions cut 8 bases from V and 7 bases from J, with 13 bases between. The CDR3 consists of 12 residues. In DNA form, the CDR3 reads TGTGCCAGCCGGAACAGACAGAATACGCAGTATTTT. Translation: CASRNRQNTQYF.

The V call is TRBV5-1, the J call TRBJ2-2, with TRBD2 matching 10 bases. CDR1 and CDR2 (germline): SGHRS, YFSETQ. The CDR3 covers 14 residues. Trimming removed 5 bases from V and 2 bases from J; junction bases left unmatched: 0. The CDR3 bases are TGCGCCAGCAGACTAGCGGGAAACACCGGGGAGCTGTTTTTT. Its translation: CASRLAGNTGELFF.

This clone was detected only a few times. The rearrangement joins TRBV5-1 to TRBJ2-7; D remains ambiguous. Germline values: CDR1 SGHRS, CDR2 YFSETQ. CDR3 length: 12 residues. The V end lost 5 bases, the J end lost 2 bases, and 8 bases lay between the germline ends. In DNA, the CDR3 is TGCGCCAGCAGGCAGTACCCCTACGAGCAGTACTTC. Translating it yields CASRQYPYEQYF.

The DNA of the CDR3 is TGTGCCAGCAGCTTAGCGAGCGGCACCGGGGAGCTGTTTTTT. Translating gives CASSLASGTGELFF. The chain carries TRBV7-9 and TRBJ2-2; possibly TRBD2 for D (5 bases). The CDR3 is made up of 14 amino acids. Trimming left V 0 bases short and J 4 bases short, with 6 bases between. From germline, CDR1 is SEHNR and CDR2 FQNEAQ (reference sequence).

The chain links TRBV18 to TRBJ1-2; a possible D gene is TRBD1 (6 bases). Trimming removed 3 bases at V and 8 bases at J, with 10 bases between. Germline assignment: CDR1 KGHSH and CDR2 LQKENI. The CDR3 is made up of 12 amino acids. CDR3 coding DNA: TGTGCCAGCTCACCGGAACAGGGCGGCTACACCTTC. Translating it yields CASSPEQGGYTF. Filled out from reference TRBV18 and TRBJ1-2, the complete variable domain reads NAGVMQNPRHLVRRRGQEARLRCSPMKGHSHVYWYRQLPEEGLKFMVYLQKENIIDESGMPKERFSAEFPKEGPSILRIQQVVRGDSAAYFCASSPEQGGYTFGSGTRLTVV.

The chain combines TRBV10-2 with TRBJ1-2; the match to TRBD1 covers 7 bases. V gave up 3 bases and J gave up 3 bases; unmatched junction bases: 13. The CDR3 extends over 17 amino acids. Germline CDR1 WSHSY, CDR2 SAAADI. The DNA for the CDR3 is TGCGCCAGCAGTGACTACTCTAGTAGCAGGGGGGACTATGGCTACACCTTC. It is translated as CASSDYSSSRGDYGYTF.

CDR3 in amino acids: CASSQDRESTEAFF. CDR3 DNA sequence: TGTGCCAGCTCACAAGACAGGGAGAGTACTGAAGCTTTCTTT. The genes are TRBV18 and TRBJ1-1; TRBD1 matches at 7 bases. The V gene's germline CDR1 is KGHSH and CDR2 LQKENI. The CDR3 runs to 14 residues. V shed 4 bases, J shed 5 bases, and the junction held 7 bases outside the gene matches. Together with reference TRBV18 and TRBJ1-1, the CDR3 gives the full variable domain: NAGVMQNPRHLVRRRGQEARLRCSPMKGHSHVYWYRQLPEEGLKFMVYLQKENIIDESGMPKERFSAEFPKEGPSILRIQQVVRGDSAAYFCASSQDRESTEAFFGQGTRLTVV.

The chain has TRBV10-3 and TRBJ1-1; D uncertain. Germline loops: CDR1 ENHRY, CDR2 SYGVKD. The CDR3 totals 13 residues. V was shortened by 6 bases and J by 4 bases, with 12 bases between the two germline ends. CDR3 sequence reads: CAIRRLEGTEAFF. Here the CDR3 DNA reads TGTGCCATCAGACGTTTGGAGGGCACTGAAGCTTTCTTT.

The chain recombines TRBV27 with TRBJ1-1; D remains ambiguous. The CDR3 consists of 17 residues. The germline V and J ends were trimmed by 4 bases and 6 bases, with 24 bases remaining between them. Germline V gene sequence: CDR1 MNHEY, CDR2 SMNVEV (reference sequence). In DNA form, the CDR3 reads TGTGCCAGCAGTTCAGACCCGGGTCCTCCCGGGAGGGCTGAAGCTTTCTTT. Protein: CASSSDPGPPGRAEAFF.

The chain employs TRBV12-3 or TRBV12-4 and TRBJ1-2; 7 bases line up with TRBD1. The CDR3 has 12 amino acids. Trimming at V came to 5 bases and at J to 13 bases, leaving 10 bases not matched to a gene. This CDR3 is CASSEGQLLGTF. CDR3 coding DNA: TGTGCCAGCAGTGAGGGACAGCTACTGGGCACCTTC.

This sequence joins TRBV7-2 and TRBJ1-1; 7 bases are shared with TRBD1. With 0 bases clipped from V and 6 bases from J, the junction kept 13 bases outside the gene matches. The CDR3 spans 17 residues. Germline V gives CDR1 SGHTA, CDR2 FQGNSA. CDR3 sequence reads: CASSLARGGPEVPEAFF. The CDR3 nucleotides are TGTGCCAGCAGCTTAGCGCGAGGGGGCCCTGAGGTCCCTGAAGCTTTCTTT.

The chain combines TRBV28 with TRBJ1-3, with D possibly TRBD1 on 5 matching bases. Germline V CDR1 and CDR2: MDHEN, SYDVKM. V shed 6 bases and J shed 3 bases, with 9 bases lying between them. This CDR3 region has 13 residues. In nucleotides, the CDR3 is TGTGCCAGCAGATGGGGCGGTGGAAACACCATATATTTT. The encoded protein is CASRWGGGNTIYF.

The chain employs TRBV5-1 and TRBJ2-5; TRBD2 matches at 7 bases. Germline lookup yields CDR1 SGHRS and CDR2 YFSETQ. V trimming: 0 bases; J trimming: 5 bases; junction bases outside the gene matches: 7. This CDR3 has 15 amino acids. DNA for the CDR3: TGCGCCAGCAGCTTGGCATCGACTAGCCCCGAGACCCAGTACTTC. Protein product: CASSLASTSPETQYF.

J is TRBJ1-2 and V is TRBV6-5; no definite D call. Looked up from germline, CDR1 is MNHEY and CDR2 is SVGAGI. Trimming removed 5 bases at V and 9 bases at J, with 13 bases between. The CDR3 is 12 amino acids. The CDR3 DNA sequence: TGTGCCAGCAGTAACCCCTATTCACGCTACACCTTC. Protein: CASSNPYSRYTF.

This chain links TRBV18 with TRBJ2-1; D possibly corresponds to TRBD1 (6 bases). V gave up 2 bases and J gave up 9 bases, with 8 bases separating them. CDR1 is KGHSH, CDR2 LQKENI, per germline. The CDR3 sequence is 12 residues long. The DNA of the CDR3 is TGTGCCAGCTCACCAGGACAGTCTGAGCAGTTCTTC. Its translation: CASSPGQSEQFF.

The genes are TRBV28 and TRBJ2-7; TRBD1 matches at 7 bases. The V and J ends lost 8 bases and 4 bases, in that order; junction bases with no gene match: 14. The CDR3 covers 15 residues. In germline, CDR1 is MDHEN, CDR2 SYDVKM. The CDR3 DNA reads as TGTGCCAGCTGCCACGGGACAGCCTCCCTGTACGAGCAGTACTTC. Translated, it gives CASCHGTASLYEQYF.

This rearrangement joins TRBV5-1 to TRBJ2-1; 7 bases match TRBD2. V gave up 0 bases and J gave up 9 bases; unmatched junction bases: 6. Germline V gene data show CDR1 as SGHRS and CDR2 as YFSETQ. CDR3 length equals 14 residues. This chain's CDR3 is CASSLEGLEGEQFF. Here the CDR3 DNA reads TGCGCCAGCAGCTTGGAAGGACTAGAGGGTGAGCAGTTCTTC.

The chain combines TRBV28 with TRBJ2-2, with 7 bases fitting TRBD1. The V gene end was trimmed by 10 bases and the J gene end by 1 base; junction bases not matched to a gene: 6. CDR3 length: 14 amino acids. From germline, CDR1 is MDHEN and CDR2 SYDVKM. The CDR3 reads CATLGQRNTGELFF. The CDR3 bases are TGTGCCACCCTGGGACAGAGGAACACCGGGGAGCTGTTTTTT. Variable domain in full (rest from reference TRBV28 and TRBJ2-2): DVKVTQSSRYLVKRTGEKVFLECVQDMDHENMFWYRQDPGLGLRLIYFSYDVKMKEKGDIPEGYSVSREKKERFSLILESASTNQTSMYLCATLGQRNTGELFFGEGSRLTVL.

This clone showed up just once. This chain joins TRBV7-3 and TRBJ1-2, with a tentative D call TRBD1 (5 bases). CDR3 length: 13 amino acids. Germline CDR1 SGHTA, CDR2 FQGTGA. The V gene lost 2 bases and the J gene lost 8 bases, with 12 bases spanning the gap. CDR3 sequence (DNA): TGTGCCAGCAGCTTAGGGGGACTTAGGGGCTACACCTTC. It codes for CASSLGGLRGYTF.

J is TRBJ2-1 and V is TRBV12-3 or TRBV12-4; D not certain. The CDR3 is 13 amino acids. Trimming cost V 6 bases and J 0 bases, with 6 bases left between them. The CDR3 DNA is TGTGCCAGCAGCCCGGGCTCCTACAATGAGCAGTTCTTC. As protein: CASSPGSYNEQFF.

The count of this clone is one. This sequence joins TRBV5-1 and TRBJ1-1; D might be TRBD1 (6 bases). Trimming took off 7 bases at V and 4 bases at J, with 14 bases between the two ends. The CDR3 has 13 amino acids. The germline V gene encodes CDR1 SGHRS and CDR2 YFSETQ. The CDR3 loop reads CASGTQGSTEAFF. CDR3 sequence (DNA): TGCGCCAGCGGAACACAGGGAAGCACTGAAGCTTTCTTT.

This clone was seen a few times. The genes are TRBV27 and TRBJ1-5; 8 nucleotides line up with TRBD1. Trimming took 4 bases from V and 4 from J; bases not matched to a gene: 0. The CDR3 totals 13 residues. Germline CDR1 reads MNHEY; CDR2 reads SMNVEV (reference sequence). CDR3 sequence reads: CASSWDRNQPQHF. In DNA, the CDR3 is TGTGCCAGCAGTTGGGACAGGAATCAGCCCCAGCATTTT.

The J gene is TRBJ2-7, the V gene TRBV11-2; D is perhaps TRBD2 (5 bases). Per germline, CDR1 SGHAT and CDR2 FQNNGV. The CDR3 is 16 residues long. The ends were cut back, 0 bases at V and 2 bases at J, with 14 bases in the middle. The CDR3 DNA is TGTGCCAGCAGCTTAGATAGGCGGGTTTATACCTACGAGCAGTACTTC. It encodes CASSLDRRVYTYEQYF.

The chain employs TRBV5-1 and TRBJ1-4, with a tentative D call TRBD1 (6 bases). V was cut by 3 bases and J by 10 bases, with 19 bases left in between. The CDR3 is 15 residues long. Germline loops: CDR1 SGHRS, CDR2 YFSETQ. CDR3 nucleotide sequence: TGCGCCAGCAGCTCAGCCGTAGGGGGTGAGGTAAAACTGTTTTTT. Translated, it gives CASSSAVGGEVKLFF.

This clone was counted only a few times. The chain carries TRBV7-9 and TRBJ2-7; 9 bases agree with TRBD1. Germline CDR1 SEHNR, CDR2 FQNEAQ (reference sequence). CDR3 size: 14 residues. CDR3 protein: CACRDRVSVSEQYF. The CDR3 DNA follows: TGTGCTTGCCGGGACAGGGTGTCCGTAAGCGAGCAGTACTTC.

The V gene is TRBV24-1, the J gene TRBJ1-5, with D hard to call. The germline V and J ends were trimmed by 7 bases and 5 bases, with 14 bases remaining between them. The CDR3 length is 14 residues. Looked up from germline, CDR1 is KGHDR and CDR2 is SFDVKD. The CDR3 loop is CATRATAYDQPQHF. CDR3 bases: TGTGCCACCAGGGCCACAGCTTACGATCAGCCCCAGCATTTT.